What follows are 32 T cell receptor beta chains derived from one specimen sequenced in a study of cytomegalovirus exposure and HLA in healthy donors listed by TCRdb under 2017. Library preparation was by the immunoSEQ multiplex PCR assay. For the multiplex PCR, a mixture combining 60 forward primers for TCR Vbeta segments and 13 reverse primers for TCR Jbeta segments was used. TCRdb mirrors the immuneACCESS table, restricted to in-frame sequences. Some clones are absent from its copies; in checked studies, under half trace to an unresolved V gene, and the reason for the others is unknown. The sample table records approximately 110,000 clones; less than 75% of these occur just once. Together, the top ten hold less than 4.5% of the sample. The sequencing input was PBMCs. The receptor source for this set is a middle-aged woman in good health and CMV-seronegative.

The gene calls are TRBV4-2 and TRBJ2-7; TRBD2 is a possible D gene (6 bases). V lost 4 bases, J lost 6 bases, and 22 bases lay in between. The CDR3 runs to 16 residues. Germline CDR1 LGHNA, CDR2 YNFKEQ. The CDR3 here is CASSLGGRRRRSEQYF. In nucleotides, the CDR3 is TGTGCCAGCAGCCTCGGGGGTAGGAGGAGACGGTCCGAGCAGTACTTC.

The chain joins TRBV28 to TRBJ2-3, with 14 bases identical to TRBD2. Unmatched junction bases numbered 6, after V lost 5 bases and J lost 2 bases. CDR3 length: 17 residues. Germline CDR1 is MDHEN and CDR2 is SYDVKM. The CDR3 DNA reads as TGTGCCAGCAGTACAGGGGGACTAGCGGGAGACACAGATACGCAGTATTTT. Translating it yields CASSTGGLAGDTDTQYF. The entire variable domain, with the rest obtained from reference TRBV28 and TRBJ2-3, is as follows: DVKVTQSSRYLVKRTGEKVFLECVQDMDHENMFWYRQDPGLGLRLIYFSYDVKMKEKGDIPEGYSVSREKKERFSLILESASTNQTSMYLCASSTGGLAGDTDTQYFGPGTRLTVL.

The rearrangement links TRBV28 to TRBJ1-5; maybe TRBD1 (5 bases). Germline V gives CDR1 MDHEN, CDR2 SYDVKM. CDR3 length: 13 amino acids. V was clipped by 4 bases and J by 7 bases, with 11 bases between them. CDR3 nucleotides: TGTGCCAGCAGTTACCAGGGTCGGCAGCCCCAGCATTTT. It encodes CASSYQGRQPQHF.

The chain links TRBV4-2 to TRBJ1-3; D is unresolved. Trimming removed 3 bases at V and 0 bases at J, with 12 bases between. The germline CDR1 and CDR2 sequences are LGHNA and YNFKEQ. This CDR3 region has 16 residues. CDR3 loop: CASSQATRSSGNTIYF. In DNA, the CDR3 is TGTGCCAGCAGCCAGGCCACTCGGAGCTCTGGAAACACCATATATTTT.

This clone showed up just once. This rearrangement joins TRBV7-2 to TRBJ2-3, with D possibly TRBD2 on 5 matching bases. Germline CDR1 is SGHTA and CDR2 is FQGNSA. CDR3 size: 16 residues. The V gene lost 5 bases and the J gene lost 0 bases, with 15 bases spanning the gap. This CDR3 reads CASSARTSSSTDTQYF. In DNA form, the CDR3 reads TGTGCCAGCAGCGCGAGGACTTCGTCTAGCACAGATACGCAGTATTTT.

Only a few counts were recorded for this clone. One end of the junction fails to match germline, which may point to a read error. This sequence joins TRBV20-1 and TRBJ1-2; tentatively, D is TRBD1 (5 bases). The CDR3 loop spans 11 amino acids. Germline CDR1 DFQATT, CDR2 SNEGSKA (reference sequence). The DNA of the CDR3 is TGTAGGCCAGGGACTAACTATGGCTACACCTTC. This sequence encodes CRPGTNYGYTF.

CDR3 residues: CASSLATGISGELFF. CDR3 DNA: TGTGCCAGCAGCTTGGCTACAGGGATTTCCGGGGAGCTGTTTTTT. This rearrangement joins TRBV5-6 to TRBJ2-2; tentative D call: TRBD1 (6 bases). The V gene lost 0 bases and the J gene lost 6 bases, with 12 bases spanning the gap. CDR1 is SGHDT, CDR2 YYEEEE, per germline. This CDR3 contains 15 residues.

The CDR3 DNA is TGTGCCAGCAGCGTACCCGGGGGAGGGCACAATGAGCAGTTCTTC. Its protein is CASSVPGGGHNEQFF. The gene calls are TRBV9 and TRBJ2-1; 7 bases line up with TRBD2. Germline CDR1 reads SGDLS; CDR2 reads YYNGEE. The CDR3 length is 15 residues. V lost 1 base and J lost 5; bases outside the gene matches: 6.

This clone was recorded once. The chain uses TRBV9 and TRBJ2-3, with TRBD2 matching over 9 bases. J was trimmed by 2 bases and V by 3 bases; bases with no gene match: 4. The CDR3 spans 15 residues. Germline V CDR1 and CDR2: SGDLS, YYNGEE. The CDR3 sequence: CASSDSGGYTDTQYF. The CDR3 bases are TGTGCCAGCAGCGATAGCGGGGGCTACACAGATACGCAGTATTTT.

J is TRBJ2-7 and V is TRBV11-3; D might be TRBD1 (6 bases). Germline CDR1 is SGHNT and CDR2 is YENEEA. This CDR3 comprises 14 residues. With 5 bases removed from V and 0 bases from J, the gap between germline ends came to 11 bases. The chain's CDR3 is CASSTDSSSYEQYF. CDR3 in DNA: TGTGCCAGCAGCACGGACAGCAGCTCCTACGAGCAGTACTTC.

This clone was picked up one time. The chain is built from TRBV28 and TRBJ1-2; D possibly corresponds to TRBD1 (6 bases). From germline, CDR1 is MDHEN and CDR2 SYDVKM. V was shortened by 7 bases and J by 9 bases, with 18 bases between the two germline ends. The CDR3 covers 13 residues. The CDR3, as DNA: TGTGCCAGCACCCAGGGGACAAGGCGTAGCTACACCTTC. Its translation: CASTQGTRRSYTF.

V usage is TRBV7-2 and J usage is TRBJ1-3, with D perhaps matching TRBD1 (6 bases). The CDR3 contains 15 residues. Looked up from germline, CDR1 is SGHTA and CDR2 is FQGNSA. The V end was cut by 7 bases, the J end by 3 bases, with 16 bases between. CDR3 nucleotides: TGTGCCAGCACCCCTGGGGGGGGCCTTGGAAACACCATATATTTT. This codes for CASTPGGGLGNTIYF. The full variable domain, in which reference TRBV7-2 and TRBJ1-3 provide the parts outside the CDR3, is GAGVSQSPSNKVTEKGKDVELRCDPISGHTALYWYRQSLGQGLEFLIYFQGNSAPDKSGLPSDRFSAERTGGSVSTLTIQRTQQEDSAVYLCASTPGGGLGNTIYFGEGSWLTVV.

The CDR3 loop reads CASSVGQGRVNEQYF. CDR3 bases: TGTGCCAGCAGCGTCGGACAGGGGCGGGTCAACGAGCAGTACTTC. The J gene is TRBJ2-7, the V gene TRBV7-2, with TRBD1 identical over 9 bases. The V gene end was trimmed by 5 bases and the J gene end by 5 bases; junction bases not matched to a gene: 10. Looked up from germline, CDR1 is SGHTA and CDR2 is FQGNSA. The CDR3 length is 15 residues.

The V call is TRBV11-3, the J call TRBJ1-2; the match to TRBD1 covers 10 bases. The CDR3 has 16 amino acids. Per the germline V gene, CDR1 is SGHNT and CDR2 is YENEEA. V gave up 5 bases and J gave up 8 bases; unmatched junction bases: 14. CDR3: CASSHRAGQGVGGYTF. For the CDR3, the DNA is TGTGCCAGCAGCCACAGAGCCGGACAGGGGGTGGGAGGCTACACCTTC.

The chain employs TRBV5-1 and TRBJ2-5; 12 bases match TRBD2. V was clipped by 4 bases and J by 2 bases; unmatched bases: 6. The length of the CDR3 is 16 residues. Germline lookup yields CDR1 SGHRS and CDR2 YFSETQ. The CDR3 region has the DNA TGCGCCAGCAGCACACTAGCGGGGGGCCTGCAAGAGACCCAGTACTTC. As protein: CASSTLAGGLQETQYF.

The chain recombines TRBV2 with TRBJ2-4; weak D call: TRBD1 (5 bases). The CDR3 is made up of 12 amino acids. Germline V CDR1 and CDR2: SNHLY, FYNNEI. The V end lost 7 bases, the J end lost 7 bases, and 11 bases lay between the germline ends. For the CDR3, the DNA is TGTGCCAGCAAGATGGGGCGGAACATTCAGTACTTC. It codes for CASKMGRNIQYF.

V gene TRBV13 combines with J gene TRBJ1-2, with TRBD1 as a possible D gene (5 bases). Germline values: CDR1 PRHDT, CDR2 FYEKMQ (reference sequence). V was shortened by 5 bases and J by 6 bases, with 19 bases between the two germline ends. The CDR3 has 15 residues. In nucleotides, the CDR3 is TGTGCCAGCAGCAGCCAGGGACGGGGGTATCATGGCTACACCTTC. Translation: CASSSQGRGYHGYTF.

This chain joins TRBV19 and TRBJ1-4, with unresolved D. Trimming cost V 1 base and J 5 bases, with 5 bases left between them. The germline V gene encodes CDR1 LNHDA and CDR2 SQIVND (reference sequence). The CDR3 is made up of 13 amino acids. The CDR3 nucleotides read TGTGCCAGTAGTATAGGGCCCAATGAAAAACTGTTTTTT. It encodes CASSIGPNEKLFF. The whole variable domain, remainder taken from reference TRBV19 and TRBJ1-4, is DGGITQSPKYLFRKEGQNVTLSCEQNLNHDAMYWYRQDPGQGLRLIYYSQIVNDFQKGDIAEGYSVSREKKESFPLTVTSAQKNPTAFYLCASSIGPNEKLFFGSGTQLSVL.

V and J are TRBV5-8 and TRBJ1-6; 8 bases match TRBD1. Trimming took 4 bases from V and 3 from J; bases not matched to a gene: 12. From germline, CDR1 is SGHTS and CDR2 YDEGEE. The CDR3 runs to 18 residues. This chain's CDR3 is CASSQHTGGGNYNSPLHF. CDR3 nucleotide sequence: TGTGCCAGCAGCCAACATACAGGGGGGGGGAACTATAATTCACCCCTCCACTTT.

This clone came up many times. The V gene is TRBV25-1, the J gene TRBJ2-1, with 9 bases that match TRBD2. The ends lost 1 base at V and 0 bases at J; junction bases unmatched: 1. Looked up from germline, CDR1 is MGHDK and CDR2 is SYGVNS. The CDR3 loop spans 16 amino acids. The CDR3 region is CASSEFSGSSYNEQFF. CDR3 bases: TGTGCCAGCAGTGAATTTAGCGGGAGCTCCTACAATGAGCAGTTCTTC.

The chain is built from TRBV10-3 and TRBJ1-1, with TRBD1 as a possible D gene (6 bases). Trimming removed 7 bases at V and 1 base at J, with 16 bases between. The CDR3 runs to 15 residues. Germline V gene data show CDR1 as ENHRY and CDR2 as SYGVKD. The CDR3 DNA reads TGTGCCATCACAAGAAACCAACAGGGGAACACTGAAGCTTTCTTT. It codes for CAITRNQQGNTEAFF.

This chain uses TRBV25-1 with TRBJ1-4, with unresolved D. Germline lookup yields CDR1 MGHDK and CDR2 SYGVNS. This CDR3 has 15 amino acids. Trimming removed 1 base at V and 6 bases at J, with 12 bases between. CDR3 protein: CASSELGGQDEKLFF. CDR3 nucleotides: TGTGCCAGCAGTGAATTGGGAGGGCAGGATGAAAAACTGTTTTTT.

The chain employs TRBV29-1 and TRBJ1-4; TRBD1 might be the D (5 bases). Trimming took 6 bases from V and 7 from J, leaving 15 bases between them. The germline gives CDR1 SQVTM, CDR2 ANQGSEA. The CDR3 extends over 13 amino acids. The CDR3 DNA reads TGCAGCGTGGACTCAGGGAGGGGTGAAAAACTGTTTTTT. Protein sequence: CSVDSGRGEKLFF.

The chain couples TRBV6-1 to TRBJ1-1, with D hard to call. From germline, CDR1 is MNHNS and CDR2 SASEGT. The ends were cut back, 6 bases at V and 7 bases at J, with 9 bases in the middle. The CDR3 consists of 11 residues. The chain's CDR3 is CASSPGFEAFF. The CDR3 DNA reads TGTGCCAGCAGCCCGGGTTTTGAAGCTTTCTTT.

This clone was seen a handful of times. This CDR3 reads CASSLASGHLLTGELFF. The CDR3 DNA sequence: TGCGCCAGCAGCTTGGCCAGCGGGCACCTACTGACCGGGGAGCTGTTTTTT. V and J are TRBV5-1 and TRBJ2-2, with a possible D match to TRBD2 (6 bases). The V gene lost 0 bases and the J gene lost 5 bases, with 17 bases spanning the gap. The CDR3 is 17 residues long. Germline V gene lookup returns CDR1 SGHRS and CDR2 YFSETQ.

The chain couples TRBV5-1 to TRBJ2-5, with D perhaps TRBD1 (6 bases). The germline V gene has CDR1 SGHRS and CDR2 YFSETQ. Trimming took off 0 bases at V and 5 bases at J, with 17 bases between the two ends. This CDR3 region has 16 residues. The CDR3 loop reads CASSLALGQGSETQYF. The CDR3 nucleotides are TGCGCCAGCAGCTTGGCCCTCGGGCAGGGGAGCGAGACCCAGTACTTC.

J is TRBJ1-2 and V is TRBV19, with D tentatively TRBD1 (6 bases). This CDR3 is built from 15 residues. The V and J ends lost 8 bases and 4 bases respectively, with 20 bases between them. Germline V gives CDR1 LNHDA, CDR2 SQIVND (reference sequence). The CDR3 DNA follows: TGTGCCAGTTGGGGGCAGGAGCAGCGGGGCTATGGCTACACCTTC. It yields the protein CASWGQEQRGYGYTF.

The CDR3 bases are TGTGCCAGCAGGGACGACAGGGTAAACACCGGGGAGCTGTTTTTT. It specifies CASRDDRVNTGELFF. The J gene is TRBJ2-2, the V gene TRBV2, with 7 bases aligning to TRBD1. Trimming cost V 6 bases and J 2 bases; bases outside gene matches: 6. The CDR3 runs to 15 residues. Germline V gene sequence: CDR1 SNHLY, CDR2 FYNNEI.

The rearrangement uses TRBV28 and TRBJ2-3, with D unresolved. Trimming stripped 6 bases from V and 2 bases from J, with 6 bases between. The germline V gene encodes CDR1 MDHEN and CDR2 SYDVKM. The CDR3 runs 12 residues. For the CDR3, the DNA is TGTGCCAGCAGACAATACACAGATACGCAGTATTTT. Translated, it gives CASRQYTDTQYF.

The V and J genes are TRBV6-5 and TRBJ1-1; D is possibly TRBD1 (6 bases). Germline V CDR1 and CDR2: MNHEY, SVGAGI. Trimming shortened V by 6 bases and J by 5 bases, and 10 bases separated the two germline ends. This CDR3 spans 12 amino acids. CDR3 sequence (DNA): TGTGCCAGCAGCAACAGGGTTACTGAAGCTTTCTTT. Protein sequence: CASSNRVTEAFF.

The J gene is TRBJ1-2, the V gene TRBV29-1, with TRBD1 as a possible D gene (5 bases). V was cut by 0 bases and J by 4 bases, with 15 bases left in between. CDR1 SQVTM and CDR2 ANQGSEA come from the germline V gene. The CDR3 contains 15 residues. CDR3 sequence (DNA): TGCAGCGTTGAAGATCCACAGGAGACTTTCTATGGCTACACCTTC. Translation gives CSVEDPQETFYGYTF.

The chain has TRBV7-3 and TRBJ2-2; 8 bases agree with TRBD2. Germline assignment: CDR1 SGHTA and CDR2 FQGTGA. Trimming removed 0 bases from V and 5 bases from J; junction bases left unmatched: 8. This CDR3 is 17 amino acids long. CDR3 amino acids: CASSLTSGGGSTGELFF. Here the CDR3 DNA reads TGTGCCAGCAGCTTAACGTCTGGCGGGGGGTCAACCGGGGAGCTGTTTTTT.